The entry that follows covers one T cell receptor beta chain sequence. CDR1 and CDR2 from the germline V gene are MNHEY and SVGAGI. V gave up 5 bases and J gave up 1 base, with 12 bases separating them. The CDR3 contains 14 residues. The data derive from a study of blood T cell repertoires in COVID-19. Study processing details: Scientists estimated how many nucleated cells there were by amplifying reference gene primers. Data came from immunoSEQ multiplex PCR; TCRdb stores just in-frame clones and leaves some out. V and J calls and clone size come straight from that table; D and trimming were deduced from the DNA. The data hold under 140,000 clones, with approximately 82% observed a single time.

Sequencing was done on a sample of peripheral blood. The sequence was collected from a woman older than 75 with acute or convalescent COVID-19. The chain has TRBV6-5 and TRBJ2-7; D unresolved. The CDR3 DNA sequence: TGTGCCAGCAGTCTAGGCAGCCCATCCTACGAGCAGTACTTC. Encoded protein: CASSLGSPSYEQYF.